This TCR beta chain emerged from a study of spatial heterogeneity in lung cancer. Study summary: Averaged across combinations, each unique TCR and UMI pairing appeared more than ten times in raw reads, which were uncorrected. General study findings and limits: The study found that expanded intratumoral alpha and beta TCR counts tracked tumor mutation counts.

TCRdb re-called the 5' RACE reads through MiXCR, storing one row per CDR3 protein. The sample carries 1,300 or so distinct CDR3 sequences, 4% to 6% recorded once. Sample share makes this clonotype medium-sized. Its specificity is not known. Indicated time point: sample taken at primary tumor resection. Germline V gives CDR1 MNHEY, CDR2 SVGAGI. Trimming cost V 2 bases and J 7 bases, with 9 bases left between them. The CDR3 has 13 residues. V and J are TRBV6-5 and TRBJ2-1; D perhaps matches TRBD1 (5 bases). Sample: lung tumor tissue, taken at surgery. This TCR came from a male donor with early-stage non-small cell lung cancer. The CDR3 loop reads CASSYGARNEQFF. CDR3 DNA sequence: TGTGCCAGCAGTTACGGGGCCCGAAATGAGCAGTTCTTC.